The rows below give T cell receptor beta chains drawn from one sample of a study of early T cells in non-severe SARS-CoV-2 infection. TCRdb re-called the 5' RACE reads through MiXCR, storing one row per CDR3 protein. Altogether some 96,000 distinct CDR3 sequences are present, 9.5% to 12% being singletons, with the ten largest covering approximately 4.7%. The source material was whole blood, sampled at baseline. The receptors shown here come from an adult who was a healthcare worker with PCR-confirmed SARS-CoV-2 infection or an uninfected control (not recorded which). The CDR3 runs from the conserved cysteine through the conserved F or W. Fields, in order: D gene, clone size, J gene, V gene, CDR3 DNA, CDR3 protein. A D gene is named only where the DNA matches it firmly. The size entry is marked missing in some rows and otherwise reads once, few, many or a size class.

D gene: -; clone size: -; J gene: TRBJ2-7; V gene: TRBV7-3; CDR3 DNA: TGTGCCAGCAGCTTAAGAGGGCCCCCCTACGAGCAGTACTTC; CDR3 protein: CASSLRGPPYEQYF
D gene: TRBD2; clone size: -; J gene: TRBJ2-1; V gene: TRBV10-2; CDR3 DNA: TGCGCCACGAAGACTAGCGGGGGGGACAATGAGCAGTTCTTC; CDR3 protein: CATKTSGGDNEQFF
D gene: -; clone size: many; J gene: TRBJ2-2; V gene: TRBV2; CDR3 DNA: TGTGCCAGCGTCCGGACTCCAAACACCGGGGAGCTGTTTTTT; CDR3 protein: CASVRTPNTGELFF
D gene: -; clone size: many; J gene: TRBJ1-1; V gene: TRBV6-1; CDR3 DNA: TGTGCCAGCAGTGATGATAACAGCGTGAACACTGAAGCTTTCTTT; CDR3 protein: CASSDDNSVNTEAFF
D gene: TRBD2; clone size: many; J gene: TRBJ2-2; V gene: TRBV6-4; CDR3 DNA: TGTGCCAGCAGTGACGAAGGGACTAGCAACACCGGGGAGCTGTTTTTT; CDR3 protein: CASSDEGTSNTGELFF
D gene: -; clone size: few; J gene: TRBJ2-3; V gene: TRBV7-2; CDR3 DNA: TGTGCCAGCAGCTGGGATAACAGGGATACGCAGTATTTT; CDR3 protein: CASSWDNRDTQYF
D gene: -; clone size: few; J gene: TRBJ2-1; V gene: TRBV19; CDR3 DNA: TGTGCCAGTAGTACTAGAAGGTCCTACAATGAGCAGTTCTTC; CDR3 protein: CASSTRRSYNEQFF
D gene: -; clone size: many; J gene: TRBJ2-1; V gene: TRBV3-1; CDR3 DNA: TGTGCCAGCAGGGCCGGGAATGAGCAGTTCTTC; CDR3 protein: CASRAGNEQFF
D gene: -; clone size: many; J gene: TRBJ2-7; V gene: TRBV20-1; CDR3 DNA: TGCAGTGCTAGCCAGAGCTCCTACGAGCAGTACTTC; CDR3 protein: CSASQSSYEQYF
D gene: -; clone size: many; J gene: TRBJ1-1; V gene: TRBV9; CDR3 DNA: TGTGCCAGCAGCGTAGGTAGCGGCACTGAAGCTTTCTTT; CDR3 protein: CASSVGSGTEAFF
D gene: TRBD1; clone size: few; J gene: TRBJ1-1; V gene: TRBV4-3; CDR3 DNA: TGCGCCAGCAGCCAAGCCAGGGGGTTTGAAGCTTTCTTT; CDR3 protein: CASSQARGFEAFF
D gene: -; clone size: few; J gene: TRBJ1-1; V gene: TRBV28; CDR3 DNA: TGTGCCAGCAGTTCCGTTAGGACTGAAGCTTTCTTT; CDR3 protein: CASSSVRTEAFF
D gene: TRBD2; clone size: -; J gene: TRBJ2-1; V gene: TRBV6-6; CDR3 DNA: TGTGCCAGCAGTTCTAGCGGGAGGGCAATAAATGAGCAGTTCTTC; CDR3 protein: CASSSSGRAINEQFF
D gene: -; clone size: few; J gene: TRBJ2-5; V gene: TRBV4-1; CDR3 DNA: TGCGCCAGCAGCCAAGATTCGGGTCCAGAGACCCAGTACTTC; CDR3 protein: CASSQDSGPETQYF
D gene: -; clone size: -; J gene: TRBJ2-2; V gene: TRBV5-6; CDR3 DNA: TGTGCCAGCAGCTTGGCCCCGGAGGCCGGGGAGCTGTTTTTT; CDR3 protein: CASSLAPEAGELFF
D gene: -; clone size: many; J gene: TRBJ2-2; V gene: TRBV7-9; CDR3 DNA: TGTGCCAGCAGCTTATCCGGGGAGCTGTTTTTT; CDR3 protein: CASSLSGELFF
D gene: TRBD1; clone size: many; J gene: TRBJ1-1; V gene: TRBV18; CDR3 DNA: TGTGCCAGCTCCCGGACAGGGAAGAACACTGAAGCTTTCTTT; CDR3 protein: CASSRTGKNTEAFF
D gene: TRBD1; clone size: few; J gene: TRBJ2-7; V gene: TRBV5-5; CDR3 DNA: TGTGCCAGCAGCTTAACCCCGGGACAGAGTTTGCAGTACTTC; CDR3 protein: CASSLTPGQSLQYF
D gene: -; clone size: few; J gene: TRBJ2-3; V gene: TRBV6-6; CDR3 DNA: TGTGCCAGCAGTGACCCTGCTAGCACAGATACGCAGTATTTT; CDR3 protein: CASSDPASTDTQYF
D gene: -; clone size: -; J gene: TRBJ1-3; V gene: TRBV10-3; CDR3 DNA: TGTGCCATCAGTGTGTCAGGTGGAAACACCATATATTTT; CDR3 protein: CAISVSGGNTIYF
D gene: TRBD2; clone size: many; J gene: TRBJ2-3; V gene: TRBV7-9; CDR3 DNA: TGTGCCAGCAGCTTAGGACTAGCGTCAGATACGCAGTATTTT; CDR3 protein: CASSLGLASDTQYF
D gene: -; clone size: -; J gene: TRBJ2-4; V gene: TRBV20-1; CDR3 DNA: TGCAGTGCTACGGACCCCCTCGGTGTGATCGACATTCAGTACTTC; CDR3 protein: CSATDPLGVIDIQYF
D gene: -; clone size: many; J gene: TRBJ1-5; V gene: TRBV27; CDR3 DNA: TGTGCCAGCAGTTTATGGGGGGTAAACAGCAATCAGCCCCAGCATTTT; CDR3 protein: CASSLWGVNSNQPQHF
D gene: -; clone size: -; J gene: TRBJ1-2; V gene: TRBV5-4; CDR3 DNA: TGTGCCAGCAGCCTGGACAGAGCTAACTATGGCTACACCTTC; CDR3 protein: CASSLDRANYGYTF
D gene: TRBD1; clone size: -; J gene: TRBJ1-5; V gene: TRBV6-5; CDR3 DNA: TGTGCCAGCAGTCCCGGGACAGCTCCTGCCGATCAGCCCCAGCATTTT; CDR3 protein: CASSPGTAPADQPQHF
D gene: -; clone size: many; J gene: TRBJ1-2; V gene: TRBV20-1; CDR3 DNA: TGCAGTGCGTCACCGAACTATGGCTACACCTTC; CDR3 protein: CSASPNYGYTF
D gene: -; clone size: many; J gene: TRBJ2-2; V gene: TRBV5-1; CDR3 DNA: TGCGCCAGCACCCCCGGGACGACGAACACCGGGGAGCTGTTTTTT; CDR3 protein: CASTPGTTNTGELFF
D gene: -; clone size: many; J gene: TRBJ1-4; V gene: TRBV7-2; CDR3 DNA: TGTGCCAGCAGCCAGCGGGCAGGTGAAAAACTGTTTTTT; CDR3 protein: CASSQRAGEKLFF
D gene: -; clone size: -; J gene: TRBJ2-7; V gene: TRBV6-5; CDR3 DNA: TGTGCCAGCAGTCTCGAGGACCCTAACGAGCAGTACTTC; CDR3 protein: CASSLEDPNEQYF
D gene: -; clone size: few; J gene: TRBJ2-7; V gene: TRBV9; CDR3 DNA: TGCGCCAGCAGCGTAGAGGGCGGACGCTCCTACGAGCAGTACTTC; CDR3 protein: CASSVEGGRSYEQYF
D gene: -; clone size: many; J gene: TRBJ2-7; V gene: TRBV5-1; CDR3 DNA: TGCGCCAGCAGCTTGTTCCAGACTGGTTACGAGCAGTACTTC; CDR3 protein: CASSLFQTGYEQYF
D gene: TRBD2; clone size: many; J gene: TRBJ2-1; V gene: TRBV20-1; CDR3 DNA: TGCAGTGCTAGCTCTAGCGGGGGATCACTAAGGGTAGGCAATGAGCAGTTCTTC; CDR3 protein: CSASSSGGSLRVGNEQFF
D gene: TRBD1; clone size: many; J gene: TRBJ1-4; V gene: TRBV2; CDR3 DNA: TGTGCCAGCAGTGTGGAGGGGGCGGAAAAACTGTTTTTT; CDR3 protein: CASSVEGAEKLFF
D gene: -; clone size: -; J gene: TRBJ1-2; V gene: TRBV6-5; CDR3 DNA: TGTGCCAGCAGTTCTCCCACAGCTAACTATGGCTACACCTTC; CDR3 protein: CASSSPTANYGYTF
D gene: -; clone size: -; J gene: TRBJ2-1; V gene: TRBV20-1; CDR3 DNA: TGCAGTGCTAGAGAGCTTTGGGCGGGCTACTCCTACAATGAGCAGTTCTTC; CDR3 protein: CSARELWAGYSYNEQFF
D gene: TRBD2; clone size: many; J gene: TRBJ2-1; V gene: TRBV10-3; CDR3 DNA: TGTGCCATCAGTTCACGACTAGCGGGGGGGCCGGAGCAGTTCTTC; CDR3 protein: CAISSRLAGGPEQFF
D gene: TRBD1; clone size: few; J gene: TRBJ2-1; V gene: TRBV20-1; CDR3 DNA: TGCAGTGCTATTGATTTGACCGGGACAGGGAGCAATGAGCAGTTCTTC; CDR3 protein: CSAIDLTGTGSNEQFF
D gene: -; clone size: many; J gene: TRBJ2-2; V gene: TRBV7-6; CDR3 DNA: TGTGCCAGCAGCTTACGACAGGTCAACACCGGGGAGCTGTTTTTT; CDR3 protein: CASSLRQVNTGELFF
D gene: TRBD1; clone size: -; J gene: TRBJ1-6; V gene: TRBV4-1; CDR3 DNA: TGCGCCAGCAGCCCGAGGACAGGGGGCGAGTTTCCACCCCTCCACTTT; CDR3 protein: CASSPRTGGEFPPLHF
D gene: -; clone size: few; J gene: TRBJ2-1; V gene: TRBV7-9; CDR3 DNA: TGTGCCAGCAGACGAGACCCCAATGAGCAGTTCTTC; CDR3 protein: CASRRDPNEQFF
D gene: TRBD2; clone size: many; J gene: TRBJ2-7; V gene: TRBV4-3; CDR3 DNA: TGCGCCAGCAGCCAAGGGCCGGGACTAGCGGGAGATGGCGAGCAGTACTTC; CDR3 protein: CASSQGPGLAGDGEQYF
D gene: -; clone size: -; J gene: TRBJ2-3; V gene: TRBV24-1; CDR3 DNA: TGTGCCACCAGTGGGGTTAGCGGCTTTTCGGATACGCAGTATTTT; CDR3 protein: CATSGVSGFSDTQYF
D gene: -; clone size: -; J gene: TRBJ2-1; V gene: TRBV29-1; CDR3 DNA: TGCAGCGTTGTCATGCAGGGGACCCTTAGCTCCTACAATGAGCAGTTCTTC; CDR3 protein: CSVVMQGTLSSYNEQFF
D gene: -; clone size: few; J gene: TRBJ2-1; V gene: TRBV12-3/TRBV12-4; CDR3 DNA: TGTGCCAGCAATATCCAGGGATACAATGAGCAGTTCTTC; CDR3 protein: CASNIQGYNEQFF
D gene: -; clone size: few; J gene: TRBJ1-5; V gene: TRBV3-1; CDR3 DNA: TGTGCCAGCAGCCAAGATAGTCAGCCTAATCAGCCCCAGCATTTT; CDR3 protein: CASSQDSQPNQPQHF
D gene: -; clone size: many; J gene: TRBJ2-6; V gene: TRBV12-3/TRBV12-4; CDR3 DNA: TGTGCCAGCAGTCCCCCCGACAGCTCTGGGGCCAACGTCCTGACTTTC; CDR3 protein: CASSPPDSSGANVLTF
D gene: TRBD1; clone size: many; J gene: TRBJ1-5; V gene: TRBV5-1; CDR3 DNA: TGCGCCAGCAGCTTGGAGGGACAGGATTATCAGCCCCAGCATTTT; CDR3 protein: CASSLEGQDYQPQHF
D gene: -; clone size: -; J gene: TRBJ2-3; V gene: TRBV7-9; CDR3 DNA: TGTGCCAGCAGCCACGGAGGTGACTTCACAGATACGCAGTATTTT; CDR3 protein: CASSHGGDFTDTQYF
D gene: -; clone size: many; J gene: TRBJ1-1; V gene: TRBV2; CDR3 DNA: TGTGCCAGCAGGGGGACTTTTGCAGCTTTCTTT; CDR3 protein: CASRGTFAAFF
D gene: -; clone size: many; J gene: TRBJ2-5; V gene: TRBV7-3; CDR3 DNA: TGTGCCAGCAGCTTAACGACTTGGGAGACCCAGTACTTC; CDR3 protein: CASSLTTWETQYF
D gene: TRBD1; clone size: many; J gene: TRBJ2-3; V gene: TRBV28; CDR3 DNA: TGTGCCAGCAACGTTCGGGACAGGAGCACAGATACGCAGTATTTT; CDR3 protein: CASNVRDRSTDTQYF